These 3 T cell receptor beta chains were sequenced from one sample in a study of OX40 agonist ivuxolimab in advanced cancers. TCRdb's copy holds only in-frame clones and misses some; the assay was immunoSEQ multiplex PCR. The data contain roughly 60,000 clones, about 89% of them seen just once; the ten biggest clones take up roughly 1.1%. The material was CD4+ or CD8+ T cells sorted from blood, obtained in a trial of the OX40 agonist ivuxolimab. These TCRs come from an adult with an advanced solid tumor such as melanoma, head and neck, liver or kidney cancer.

The chain couples TRBV6-5 to TRBJ1-1, with no clear D. This CDR3 is built from 14 residues. Trimming took 6 bases from V and 2 from J, leaving 13 bases between them. In germline, CDR1 is MNHEY, CDR2 SVGAGI. The CDR3 spells CASRLWGANTEAFF. For the CDR3, the DNA is TGTGCCAGCAGACTGTGGGGAGCCAACACTGAAGCTTTCTTT.

This clone occurred a few times. The CDR3 nucleotides are TGCGCCAGCAGCATGAGACAGGACCCCTACGAGCAGTACTTC. Protein: CASSMRQDPYEQYF. V and J are TRBV5-1 and TRBJ2-7, with a weak D call TRBD1 (6 bases). Germline loops: CDR1 SGHRS, CDR2 YFSETQ. V gave up 4 bases and J gave up 2 bases, with 13 bases separating them. The CDR3 is 14 residues long.

This clone has only one observation. The CDR3: CASSAGVGLETGELFF. The DNA for the CDR3 is TGTGCCAGCAGCGCGGGAGTCGGACTAGAAACCGGGGAGCTGTTTTTT. The V call is TRBV21-1, the J call TRBJ2-2; no check of the table's D call, TRBD2, against the DNA was made. TRBV21-1 counts as a pseudogene. The CDR3 is made up of 16 amino acids.